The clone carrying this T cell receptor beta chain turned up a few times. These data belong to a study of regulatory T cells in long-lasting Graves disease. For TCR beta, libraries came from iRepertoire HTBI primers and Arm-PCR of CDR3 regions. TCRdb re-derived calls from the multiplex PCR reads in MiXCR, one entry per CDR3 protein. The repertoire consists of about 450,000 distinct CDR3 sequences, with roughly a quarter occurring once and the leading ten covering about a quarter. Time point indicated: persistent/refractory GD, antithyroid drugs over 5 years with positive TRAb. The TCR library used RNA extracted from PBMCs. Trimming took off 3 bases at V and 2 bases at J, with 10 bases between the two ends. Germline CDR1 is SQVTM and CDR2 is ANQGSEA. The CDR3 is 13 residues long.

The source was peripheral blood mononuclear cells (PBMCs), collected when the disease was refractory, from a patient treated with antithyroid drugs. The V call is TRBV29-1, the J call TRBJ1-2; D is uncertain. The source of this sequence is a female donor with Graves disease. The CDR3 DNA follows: TGCAGCGTTGAGTCGCGATCAAACTATGGCTACACCTTC. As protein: CSVESRSNYGYTF.